What follows are 22 T cell receptor beta chains derived from one specimen sequenced in a study of cytomegalovirus exposure and HLA in healthy donors. The PCR had 60 Vbeta and 13 Jbeta primers. TCRdb's table, derived via immunoSEQ multiplex PCR, lists solely in-frame clones and lacks some. The sample has about 60,000 clones, about 82% seen once. Sequenced: PBMCs. The receptors were sampled from a man younger than 40 in good health and CMV-seronegative.

The chain joins TRBV6-6 to TRBJ1-2, with D hard to call. The CDR3 runs to 15 residues. Trimming removed 2 bases from V and 1 base from J, with 11 bases in between. The germline gives CDR1 MNHNY, CDR2 SVGAGI (reference sequence). In DNA form, the CDR3 reads TGTGCCAGCAGTTACGATGAGAGTTATAACTATGGCTACACCTTC. It is translated as CASSYDESYNYGYTF.

This clone was found once. V is TRBV27 and J is TRBJ2-7; a possible D gene is TRBD1 (6 bases). Trimming left V 3 bases short and J 4 bases short, with 22 bases between. The CDR3 length is 17 residues. Germline CDR1 MNHEY, CDR2 SMNVEV (reference sequence). DNA for the CDR3: TGTGCCAGCAGTTTTATCCCCGGGGCAGGGGTGAAATACGAGCAGTACTTC. Residues: CASSFIPGAGVKYEQYF.

The chain is built from TRBV7-2 and TRBJ1-2, with TRBD1 as a possible D gene (6 bases). CDR3 size: 12 residues. The V end was cut by 5 bases, the J end by 6 bases, with 10 bases between. Per germline, CDR1 SGHTA and CDR2 FQGNSA. This chain's CDR3 is CASSPTGHGYTF. DNA for the CDR3: TGTGCCAGCAGCCCTACAGGGCATGGCTACACCTTC.

This clone is a singleton in its sample. V and J are TRBV28 and TRBJ1-6, with D maybe TRBD1 (6 bases). Between the trimmed V and J ends, which lost 5 bases and 2 bases, there was a span of 10 bases. The germline V gene encodes CDR1 MDHEN and CDR2 SYDVKM. The CDR3 totals 15 residues. DNA for the CDR3: TGTGCCAGCAGTCCTAACAGGGCCTATAATTCACCCCTCCACTTT. Translation gives CASSPNRAYNSPLHF.

This clone was observed a handful of times. The chain employs TRBV4-2 and TRBJ2-7; possible D gene TRBD1, 5 bases. This CDR3 comprises 13 residues. The germline V and J ends were trimmed by 1 base and 6 bases, with 10 bases remaining between them. Germline loops: CDR1 LGHNA, CDR2 YNFKEQ. CDR3 sequence reads: CASSQATGIEQYF. Written as DNA, the CDR3 is TGTGCCAGCAGCCAAGCCACAGGAATCGAGCAGTACTTC.

The CDR3: CASSLGENQPQHF. Written as DNA, the CDR3 is TGTGCCAGCAGCTTAGGTGAGAATCAGCCCCAGCATTTT. The chain couples TRBV7-9 to TRBJ1-5; D gene uncertain. Between the trimmed V and J ends, which lost 1 base and 4 bases, there was a span of 5 bases. CDR3 length: 13 residues. Germline V gene lookup returns CDR1 SEHNR and CDR2 FQNEAQ (reference sequence).

The chain employs TRBV18 and TRBJ2-7; no definite D call. Deletions cut 4 bases from V and 7 bases from J, with 11 bases between. The CDR3 totals 12 residues. In germline, CDR1 is KGHSH, CDR2 LQKENI. The CDR3 nucleotides are TGTGCCAGCTCACAAGAATCGGGTGAGCAGTACTTC. Translating it yields CASSQESGEQYF.

This clone was detected only once. This CDR3 is CASSVRGSSYEQYF. CDR3 DNA sequence: TGTGCCAGCAGCGTACGGGGAAGCTCCTACGAGCAGTACTTC. The chain carries TRBV9 and TRBJ2-7; possibly TRBD2 for D (5 bases). V gave up 1 base and J gave up 0 bases, with 8 bases separating them. The germline gives CDR1 SGDLS, CDR2 YYNGEE. The CDR3 is 14 amino acids.

The rearrangement joins TRBV5-4 to TRBJ2-3; D unresolved. Per germline, CDR1 SGHNT and CDR2 YYREEE (reference sequence). This CDR3 region has 16 residues. V lost 1 base and J 2 bases, leaving 14 bases between the germline ends. This CDR3 is CASSLRGMRNTDTQYF. In DNA, the CDR3 is TGTGCCAGCAGCTTGCGTGGCATGAGGAACACAGATACGCAGTATTTT.

V and J are TRBV5-1 and TRBJ1-5; D is perhaps TRBD1 (5 bases). Deletions cut 0 bases from V and 6 bases from J, with 13 bases between. The CDR3 contains 15 residues. Germline loops: CDR1 SGHRS, CDR2 YFSETQ. CDR3 nucleotides: TGCGCCAGCAGCTTGGTTGGGGGGGAGGGTCAGCCCCAGCATTTT. Protein sequence: CASSLVGGEGQPQHF.

The chain recombines TRBV30 with TRBJ1-5; maybe TRBD1 (5 bases). The CDR3 is 15 residues long. The V gene's germline CDR1 is GTSNPN and CDR2 SVGIG (reference sequence). V gave up 0 bases and J gave up 3 bases, with 12 bases separating them. CDR3 region: CAWSVRRGNNQPQHF. CDR3 sequence (DNA): TGTGCCTGGAGTGTACGTAGGGGAAACAATCAGCCCCAGCATTTT. The full variable domain, its missing parts supplied by reference TRBV30 and TRBJ1-5, is SQTIHQWPATLVQPVGSPLSLECTVEGTSNPNLYWYRQAAGRGLQLLFYSVGIGQISSEVPQNLSASRPQDRQFILSSKKLLLSDSGFYLCAWSVRRGNNQPQHFGDGTRLSIL.

V and J are TRBV5-1 and TRBJ1-2, with unresolved D. Trimming pared 5 bases from V and 0 bases from J, leaving 23 bases between. The CDR3 runs 18 residues. CDR1 is SGHRS, CDR2 YFSETQ, per germline. CDR3 loop: CASSPINPRSLANYGYTF. In nucleotides, the CDR3 is TGCGCCAGCAGTCCTATTAATCCCCGGTCCTTAGCTAACTATGGCTACACCTTC.

The chain uses TRBV27 and TRBJ1-2; 8 bases line up with TRBD1. CDR1 is MNHEY and CDR2 is SMNVEV in the germline V gene (reference sequence). V lost 4 bases, J lost 6 bases, and 13 bases stayed unmatched. This CDR3 has 16 amino acids. The CDR3 nucleotides read TGTGCCAGCAGTTCCCTCAACGGACAGGGCCGAGATGGCTACACCTTC. Translated, it gives CASSSLNGQGRDGYTF.

The J gene is TRBJ1-6, the V gene TRBV28, with 11 bases identical to TRBD1. Germline CDR1 is MDHEN and CDR2 is SYDVKM. CDR3 length: 15 residues. The V gene end was trimmed by 6 bases and the J gene end by 7 bases; junction bases not matched to a gene: 5. The chain's CDR3 is CASRPWTGGNSPLHF. The CDR3 DNA is TGTGCCAGCAGGCCCTGGACAGGGGGCAATTCACCCCTCCACTTT.

The chain joins TRBV28 to TRBJ2-2; 9 bases align to TRBD2. The CDR3 length is 17 residues. CDR1 MDHEN and CDR2 SYDVKM come from the germline V gene. V lost 7 bases, J lost 4 bases, and 13 bases stayed unmatched. CDR3 sequence: CASKQAGGSLGTGELFF. CDR3 DNA: TGTGCCAGCAAACAGGCGGGGGGGTCTTTGGGCACCGGGGAGCTGTTTTTT.

This sequence joins TRBV6-4 and TRBJ2-2, with 8 bases identical to TRBD2. V trimming: 6 bases; J trimming: 3 bases; junction bases outside the gene matches: 6. The CDR3 loop spans 15 amino acids. The germline gives CDR1 MRHNA, CDR2 SNTAGT. The CDR3 is CASRVAGMHTGELFF. DNA for the CDR3: TGTGCCAGCAGGGTAGCGGGAATGCACACCGGGGAGCTGTTTTTT.

The chain carries TRBV6-5 and TRBJ1-4; D is unresolved. Germline V lookup: CDR1 MNHEY, CDR2 SVGAGI. The CDR3 has 14 residues. Trimming shortened V by 0 bases and J by 2 bases, and 4 bases separated the two germline ends. CDR3 sequence: CASSYSHTNEKLFF. CDR3 nucleotides: TGTGCCAGCAGTTACTCTCATACTAATGAAAAACTGTTTTTT.

This chain connects TRBV5-1 to TRBJ2-3; D is perhaps TRBD1 (5 bases). From germline, CDR1 is SGHRS and CDR2 YFSETQ. The V end lost 0 bases, the J end lost 4 bases, and 9 bases lay between the germline ends. The CDR3 totals 14 residues. The CDR3 DNA reads TGCGCCAGCAGCTTGGTCAGGGCCTCAGATACGCAGTATTTT. This encodes CASSLVRASDTQYF.

This chain joins TRBV6-5 and TRBJ2-5; 8 bases are a match to TRBD1. The CDR3 has 15 amino acids. The V and J ends lost 6 bases and 2 bases, in that order; junction bases with no gene match: 8. Germline V gene data show CDR1 as MNHEY and CDR2 as SVGAGI. As DNA, the CDR3 is TGTGCCAGCAGCCCCCGACAGGGGATTCAAGAGACCCAGTACTTC. It encodes CASSPRQGIQETQYF.

The V gene is TRBV21-1, the J gene TRBJ2-7; the table's D call, TRBD1, has no DNA check behind it. TRBV21-1 is given as a pseudogene. The CDR3 contains 17 residues. CDR3 DNA sequence: TGTGCCAGCAGCAAATTGGGGCAGGCAGGGATACTCTACGAGCAGTACTTC. Its translation: CASSKLGQAGILYEQYF.

This chain connects TRBV15 to TRBJ2-3; D perhaps matches TRBD2 (5 bases). From germline, CDR1 is LNHNV and CDR2 YYDKDF (reference sequence). The V end lost 1 base, the J end lost 3 bases, and 11 bases lay between the germline ends. This CDR3 region has 15 residues. This CDR3 reads CATSRGGVGTDTQYF. In DNA form, the CDR3 reads TGTGCCACCAGCAGAGGGGGAGTTGGAACAGATACGCAGTATTTT. Using reference TRBV15 and TRBJ2-3 for the parts outside the CDR3, the full variable domain is DAMVIQNPRYQVTQFGKPVTLSCSQTLNHNVMYWYQQKSSQAPKLLFHYYDKDFNNEADTPDNFQSRRPNTSFCFLDIRSPGLGDTAMYLCATSRGGVGTDTQYFGPGTRLTVL.

The genes are TRBV5-1 and TRBJ2-7, with D possibly matching TRBD2 (5 bases). The ends were cut back, 0 bases at V and 3 bases at J, with 10 bases in the middle. CDR3 length: 14 residues. Germline assignment: CDR1 SGHRS and CDR2 YFSETQ. Here the CDR3 reads CASSLEEAGYEQYF. CDR3 bases: TGCGCCAGCAGCTTGGAGGAGGCGGGCTACGAGCAGTACTTC.